This entry lists 18 T cell receptor beta chains sequenced from one sample in a study of identical twins. TCRdb independently ran MiXCR on the 5' RACE reads; one entry per CDR3 protein. The data show 400,000 to 550,000 distinct CDR3 sequences, 20% to 25% seen once. The same sample was also used in a study of T cells expressing NK-cell markers.

Sequences were obtained from CD4+ T cells sorted from blood. The receptors were gathered from a woman between 18 and 30 years old in good health.

The rearrangement links TRBV6-6 to TRBJ2-7, with D possibly being TRBD1 (6 bases). Germline V gene data show CDR1 as MNHNY and CDR2 as SVGAGI (reference sequence). V gave up 7 bases and J gave up 3 bases, with 13 bases separating them. The CDR3 is made up of 13 amino acids. CDR3 sequence reads: CASTLLGGYEQYF. As DNA, the CDR3 is TGTGCCAGCACCCTACTAGGGGGCTACGAGCAGTACTTC.

This clonotype has a handful of counts. The chain has TRBV9 and TRBJ2-5, with TRBD2 matching 8 bases. Germline V gene data show CDR1 as SGDLS and CDR2 as YYNGEE. The CDR3 length is 16 residues. With V trimmed by 4 bases and J by 4 bases, 12 bases remained unmatched. This chain's CDR3 is CASSNGHLAGGETQYF. The CDR3 nucleotides are TGTGCCAGCAGCAACGGACACCTCGCGGGGGGAGAGACCCAGTACTTC.

The J gene is TRBJ2-1, the V gene TRBV14, with 9 bases lining up with TRBD1. This CDR3 comprises 14 residues. Germline V lookup: CDR1 SGHDN, CDR2 FVKESK. The trim removed 5 bases at V and 8 bases at J, leaving 7 bases unmatched. Here the CDR3 DNA reads TGTGCCAGCAGCAAGCTGGACAGGGGCTATGAGCAGTTCTTC. It is translated as CASSKLDRGYEQFF.

The chain links TRBV19 to TRBJ2-7; D tentatively fits TRBD1 or TRBD2 (5 bases each). V shed 10 bases and J shed 5 bases, with 21 bases lying between them. The CDR3 is 14 residues long. Germline CDR1 LNHDA, CDR2 SQIVND (reference sequence). The CDR3 DNA follows: TGTGCCACCCAGAGCGGCAGGGCTCACGACGAGCAGTACTTC. Its protein product is CATQSGRAHDEQYF.

This clonotype was detected only a few times. The V gene is TRBV12-3 or TRBV12-4, the J gene TRBJ2-5; no clear D. V was trimmed by 5 bases and J by 2 bases, leaving 6 bases between them. There are 12 residues in the CDR3. The CDR3 is CASSGIQETQYF. CDR3 bases: TGTGCCAGCAGTGGGATTCAAGAGACCCAGTACTTC.

This clonotype was detected a few times. The chain is built from TRBV20-1 and TRBJ2-7, with a weak D call TRBD1 (6 bases). The CDR3 runs 15 residues. V gave up 2 bases and J gave up 0 bases, with 14 bases separating them. Germline V gene sequence: CDR1 DFQATT, CDR2 SNEGSKA (reference sequence). The chain's CDR3 is CSARPADSSSYEQYF. The CDR3 coding sequence is TGCAGTGCTAGACCTGCGGACAGCAGCTCCTACGAGCAGTACTTC.

This rearrangement joins TRBV10-3 to TRBJ2-7, with 9 bases identical to TRBD1. CDR1 is ENHRY and CDR2 is SYGVKD in the germline V gene. This CDR3 spans 14 amino acids. V was pared by 8 bases and J by 6 bases, with 11 bases of the junction left unmatched. For the CDR3, the DNA is TGTGCCATCGCCAGATCCGGGACAGGGTTCGAGCAGTACTTC. Amino acids: CAIARSGTGFEQYF.

On this clonotype: The junction and the germline gene differ at one end; a read error may be behind it. The rearrangement joins TRBV12-3 or TRBV12-4 to TRBJ2-3, with 10 bases matching TRBD2. This CDR3 is built from 18 residues. The CDR3 reads CAISSDFGTSGVFYTQYF. CDR3 in DNA: TGTGCCATCAGTTCCGATTTTGGTACTAGCGGGGTTTTTTATACGCAGTATTTT.

The chain couples TRBV20-1 to TRBJ2-1; 8 bases map to TRBD2. After removal of 2 bases from V and 10 bases from J, the junction contained 13 bases not matched to a gene. The germline V gene has CDR1 DFQATT and CDR2 SNEGSKA (reference sequence). CDR3 length: 15 residues. The chain's CDR3 is CSARRAGDLSGEQFF. For the CDR3, the DNA is TGCAGTGCTAGAAGAGCGGGGGATCTTTCAGGGGAGCAGTTCTTC.

A few counts support this clonotype. The V call is TRBV29-1, the J call TRBJ1-1; no firm D call. Germline values: CDR1 SQVTM, CDR2 ANQGSEA. The CDR3 covers 14 residues. The V end lost 0 bases, the J end lost 6 bases, and 14 bases lay between the germline ends. The CDR3 reads CSVEDRYRNSEAFF. CDR3 DNA: TGCAGCGTTGAAGATCGTTACAGAAATTCTGAAGCTTTCTTT.

This clonotype was seen repeatedly, ten times or more. V gene TRBV7-2 combines with J gene TRBJ2-1, with TRBD2 matching over 12 bases. The trim removed 5 bases at V and 10 bases at J, leaving 12 bases unmatched. There are 16 residues in the CDR3. Germline lookup yields CDR1 SGHTA and CDR2 FQGNSA. CDR3 in DNA: TGTGCCAGCAGCCCCAGACTAGCGGGAGTATCCGGAGAGCAGTTCTTC. Its translation: CASSPRLAGVSGEQFF.

Only a few counts were recorded for this clonotype. The chain carries TRBV10-3 and TRBJ2-1; perhaps TRBD2 as D (5 bases). Germline V gene sequence: CDR1 ENHRY, CDR2 SYGVKD. CDR3 length: 13 residues. Trimming removed 10 bases at V and 6 bases at J, with 16 bases between. CDR3: CATRGVQANEQFF. CDR3 nucleotide sequence: TGTGCCACCCGGGGTGTGCAGGCCAATGAGCAGTTCTTC.

The chain uses TRBV10-3 and TRBJ2-3; 13 nucleotides line up with TRBD2. Germline assignment: CDR1 ENHRY and CDR2 SYGVKD. The J segment lost 6 bases and the V segment lost 10 bases, leaving 7 bases of the junction unmatched. The CDR3 runs to 14 residues. CDR3 sequence: CATTSGRLRDTQYF. The DNA for the CDR3 is TGTGCCACGACTAGCGGGAGGCTTAGGGATACGCAGTATTTT.

This clonotype was recorded at least ten times. The chain combines TRBV29-1 with TRBJ1-4; 10 bases match TRBD1. Germline CDR1 is SQVTM and CDR2 is ANQGSEA. J was trimmed by 8 bases and V by 7 bases; bases with no gene match: 7. The CDR3 consists of 13 residues. CDR3 loop: CSASGTGEEKLFF. The CDR3 DNA follows: TGCAGCGCCTCCGGGACAGGGGAAGAAAAACTGTTTTTT.

The rearrangement uses TRBV6-1 and TRBJ2-3; the match to TRBD2 covers 7 bases. Germline V gives CDR1 MNHNS, CDR2 SASEGT. Germline trimming cut 5 bases from V and 2 bases from J; bases unmatched to any gene: 4. The length of the CDR3 is 14 residues. The chain's CDR3 is CASSRDYHTDTQYF. CDR3 sequence (DNA): TGTGCCAGCAGTCGGGACTACCACACAGATACGCAGTATTTT.

V usage is TRBV20-1 and J usage is TRBJ2-7; weak D call: TRBD2 (7 bases). This CDR3 has 15 residues. Trimming removed 3 bases from V and 1 base from J, with 16 bases in between. The germline CDR1 and CDR2 sequences are DFQATT and SNEGSKA (reference sequence). CDR3 in amino acids: CSASRGGSLSYEQYF. The CDR3 region has the DNA TGCAGTGCTAGTAGGGGGGGCAGTTTATCCTACGAGCAGTACTTC.

The sample holds a few counts of this clonotype. The chain uses TRBV10-3 and TRBJ2-1; 9 bases match TRBD2. Trimming cost V 6 bases and J 7 bases; bases outside gene matches: 10. The CDR3 loop spans 15 amino acids. Germline V lookup: CDR1 ENHRY, CDR2 SYGVKD. CDR3 sequence reads: CAISPTGGRANEQFF. The CDR3, as DNA: TGTGCCATCAGCCCGACGGGCGGGAGGGCAAATGAGCAGTTCTTC.

The CDR3 nucleotides read TGTGCCAGCTCACCCCAGGGTTGGTACTACGAGCAGTACTTC. This translates into CASSPQGWYYEQYF. This rearrangement joins TRBV18 to TRBJ2-7; D perhaps matches TRBD1 (5 bases). Germline V gives CDR1 KGHSH, CDR2 LQKENI. The CDR3 consists of 14 residues. Trimming cost V 3 bases and J 3 bases, with 12 bases left between them.